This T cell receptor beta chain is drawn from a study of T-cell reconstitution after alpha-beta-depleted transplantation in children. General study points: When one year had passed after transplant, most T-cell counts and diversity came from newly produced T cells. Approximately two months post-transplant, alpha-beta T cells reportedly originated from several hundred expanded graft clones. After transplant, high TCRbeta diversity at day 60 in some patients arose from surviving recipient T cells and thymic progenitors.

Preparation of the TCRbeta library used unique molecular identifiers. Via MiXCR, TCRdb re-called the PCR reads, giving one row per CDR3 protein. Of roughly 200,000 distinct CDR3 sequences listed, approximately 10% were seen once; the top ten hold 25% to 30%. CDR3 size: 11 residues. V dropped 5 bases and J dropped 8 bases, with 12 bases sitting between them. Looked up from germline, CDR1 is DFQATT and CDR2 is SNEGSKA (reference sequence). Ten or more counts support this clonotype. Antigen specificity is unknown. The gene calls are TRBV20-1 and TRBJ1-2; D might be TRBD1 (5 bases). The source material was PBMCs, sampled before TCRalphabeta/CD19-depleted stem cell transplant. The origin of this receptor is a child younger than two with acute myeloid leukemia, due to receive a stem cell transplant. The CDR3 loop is CSAGGARGYTF. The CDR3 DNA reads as TGCAGTGCTGGCGGGGCAAGGGGCTACACCTTC.